The clone carrying this TCR beta chain came up once. This specimen belongs to a study of shared clonotypes between healthy human individuals. Each cell subset's genomic DNA was divided evenly among several immunoSEQ plates. Sorted-subset replicate PCR reactions were performed with approximately 200 ng DNA, corresponding to tens of thousands of T cell genomes. The data were produced by immunoSEQ multiplex PCR, yet TCRdb's version contains in-frame clones alone and is incomplete. The sample yields 1.4 million to 1.5 million clones, roughly 96% seen once. The germline CDR1 and CDR2 sequences are ENHRY and SYGVKD. The CDR3 contains 16 residues. After removal of 6 bases from V and 1 base from J, the junction contained 7 bases not matched to a gene.

This clonotype originated in a man aged 30 to 39 in good health. This sequence joins TRBV10-3 and TRBJ1-3; 9 nucleotides line up with TRBD1. Sequencing was done on a sample of naive CD4+ T cells sorted from blood. Regarding subset: CD45RA+ positively selected. CDR3 region: CAIRPTQGASGNTIYF. The CDR3 DNA reads TGTGCCATCAGACCTACACAGGGGGCGTCTGGAAACACCATATATTTT.